This T cell receptor beta chain was sequenced in a study of cytomegalovirus exposure and HLA in healthy donors. A note on this clone: Its target is unknown.

This CDR3 has 17 amino acids. The ends lost 0 bases at V and 4 bases at J; junction bases unmatched: 12. Germline CDR1 reads GTSNPN; CDR2 reads SVGIG (reference sequence). The study's findings and limits: The records held CMV serostatus as the only immune exposure information.

The study ran its PCR with 60 Vbeta and 13 Jbeta primers. The table came from immunoSEQ multiplex PCR; TCRdb's copy has only in-frame clones and leaves some out. The sample shows approximately 280,000 clones, about nine tenths of them seen only once. The chain couples TRBV30 to TRBJ2-7; 10 bases match TRBD2. This clonotype was sampled from a man in his forties in good health and CMV-seropositive. Sequencing was carried out using PBMCs. The CDR3 region has the DNA TGTGCCTGGAGTGTCTCGACTAGCGGGCTGAGAGGGTACGAGCAGTACTTC. Its protein product is CAWSVSTSGLRGYEQYF.